This TCR beta chain was captured in a study of blood T cell repertoires in COVID-19. Here immunoSEQ multiplex PCR was the method, and the copy in TCRdb shows in-frame clones only, minus some. Of a few hundred thousand clones in the sample, around 86% were seen once. In this sample, this clone turned up a few times. V gave up 4 bases and J gave up 1 base, with 12 bases separating them. Germline values: CDR1 SGDLS, CDR2 YYNGEE. CDR3 size: 16 residues. The sequenced sample was peripheral blood. The chain uses TRBV9 and TRBJ1-6; tentatively, D is TRBD1 (5 bases). The source is a woman in her 70s with active or convalescent COVID-19. The CDR3, as DNA: TGTGCCAGCAGCCCTCGGACAACGTCCTATAATTCACCCCTCCACTTT. Its protein is CASSPRTTSYNSPLHF.